This T cell receptor beta chain was captured in a study of a mutant IDH1 vaccine in newly diagnosed glioma. Study-wide context: The initiation of vaccination occurred 4-6 weeks after radiotherapy alone, or with temozolomide cycles. Of the patients given treatment, about 62% were male and around 38% were female, and a mean age of around 38 years was recorded. Previous care, which was radiotherapy, temozolomide, or both, most often involved both.

TCRdb's copy holds only in-frame clones and misses some; the assay was immunoSEQ multiplex PCR. This table has about 21,000 clones, roughly 86% appearing once. Described time point: week 11, during vaccination. Doses of 300 ug of mutant IDH1 20-mer peptide were given with topical imiquimod. From germline, CDR1 is SGHRS and CDR2 YFSETQ. Trimming removed 7 bases at V and 1 base at J, with 8 bases between. The CDR3 has 13 residues. In regard to this clone: Its antigen is as yet unknown.

The rearrangement uses TRBV5-1 and TRBJ2-2; D perhaps matches TRBD1 (5 bases). The TCR was taken from a middle-aged woman with glioma. The sequencing here drew on PBMCs, taken from a glioma patient whose treatment included an IDH1 peptide vaccine. The CDR3 spells CASLTENTGELFF. The CDR3 DNA sequence: TGCGCCAGCTTGACAGAGAACACCGGGGAGCTGTTTTTT.